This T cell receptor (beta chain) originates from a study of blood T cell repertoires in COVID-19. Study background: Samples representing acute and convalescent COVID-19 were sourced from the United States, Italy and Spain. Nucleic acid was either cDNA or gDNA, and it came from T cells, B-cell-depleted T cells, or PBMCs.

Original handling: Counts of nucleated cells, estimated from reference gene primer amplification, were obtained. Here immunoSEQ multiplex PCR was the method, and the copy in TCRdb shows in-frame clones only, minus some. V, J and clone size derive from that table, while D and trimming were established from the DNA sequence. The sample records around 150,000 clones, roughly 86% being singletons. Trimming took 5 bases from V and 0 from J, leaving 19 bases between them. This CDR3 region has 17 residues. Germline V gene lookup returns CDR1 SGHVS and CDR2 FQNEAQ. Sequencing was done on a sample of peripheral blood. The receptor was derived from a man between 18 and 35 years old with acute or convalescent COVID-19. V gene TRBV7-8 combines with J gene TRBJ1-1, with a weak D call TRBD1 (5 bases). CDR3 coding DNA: TGTGCCAGCAGCGAGAAAGGGGCCTTTAGGATGAACACTGAAGCTTTCTTT. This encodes CASSEKGAFRMNTEAFF.